This T cell receptor beta chain was identified in a study of tissue T cells after allogeneic stem cell transplantation. General observations from the study: TCR repertoires tracked anatomic similarity, regardless of disease or transplant status.

Deletions cut 0 bases from V and 0 bases from J, with 5 bases between. This CDR3 comprises 13 residues. Germline V gene data show CDR1 as GKSSPN and CDR2 as SITVG. Concerning this clone: As yet, its antigen is unknown. Mouse gene names apply. The CDR3 end is not reached by the read, which stops 1 residue before it; the germline J gene fills it in.

This sample's time point: mouse harvest day 14 after allogeneic transplant. Tail vein injection delivered 10^7 T-cell-depleted bone marrow cells and 10^6 splenic CD5+ T cells. The repertoire was sequenced with immunoSEQ multiplex PCR; TCRdb's copy has only in-frame clones and lacks some. The sample yields 4,500 to 5,500 clones, around 32% seen once. The sample was skin. V and J are TRBV31 and TRBJ1-1; D remains unclear. This clonotype was obtained from a female BALB/c mouse given C57BL/6 T cells with graft-versus-host disease after an allogeneic hematopoietic cell transplant. CDR3 protein: CAWSLRTNTEVFF. Incomplete CDR3 DNA: TGTGCCTGGAGTCTTAGGACAAACACAGAAGTCTTC.